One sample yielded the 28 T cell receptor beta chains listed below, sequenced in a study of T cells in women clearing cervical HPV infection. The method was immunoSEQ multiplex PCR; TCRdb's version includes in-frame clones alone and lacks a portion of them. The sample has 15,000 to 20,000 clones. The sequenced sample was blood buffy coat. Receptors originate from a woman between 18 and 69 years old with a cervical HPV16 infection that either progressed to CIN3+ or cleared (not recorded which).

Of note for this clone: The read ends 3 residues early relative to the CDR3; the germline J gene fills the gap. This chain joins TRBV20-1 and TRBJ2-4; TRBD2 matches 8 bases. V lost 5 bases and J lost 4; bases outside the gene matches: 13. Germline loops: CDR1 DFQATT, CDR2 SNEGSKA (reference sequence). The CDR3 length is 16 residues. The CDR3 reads CSAGFLITSGKNIQYF. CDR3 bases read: TGCAGTGCTGGGTTCCTGATCACTAGCGGAAAAAACATT.

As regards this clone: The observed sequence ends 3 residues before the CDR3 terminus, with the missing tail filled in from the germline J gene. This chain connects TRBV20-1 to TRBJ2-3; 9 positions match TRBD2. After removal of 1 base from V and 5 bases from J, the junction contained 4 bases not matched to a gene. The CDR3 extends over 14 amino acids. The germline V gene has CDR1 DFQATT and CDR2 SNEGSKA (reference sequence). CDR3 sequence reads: CSARVAGGRDTQYF. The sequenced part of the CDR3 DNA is TGCAGTGCTAGAGTCGCGGGAGGGCGAGATACG.

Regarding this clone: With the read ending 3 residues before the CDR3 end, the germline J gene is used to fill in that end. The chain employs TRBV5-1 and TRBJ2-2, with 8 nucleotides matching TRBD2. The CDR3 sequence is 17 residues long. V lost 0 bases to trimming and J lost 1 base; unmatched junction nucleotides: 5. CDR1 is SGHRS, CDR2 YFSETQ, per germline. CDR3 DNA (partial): TGCGCCAGCAGCTTGGTAGGACTAGCTATGAACACCGGGGAG. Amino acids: CASSLVGLAMNTGE. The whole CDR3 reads CASSLVGLAMNTGELFF.

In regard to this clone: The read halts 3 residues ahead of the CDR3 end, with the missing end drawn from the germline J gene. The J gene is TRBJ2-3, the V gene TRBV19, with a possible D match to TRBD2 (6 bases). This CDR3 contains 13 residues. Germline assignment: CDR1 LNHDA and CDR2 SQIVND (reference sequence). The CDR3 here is CASNDAGRETQYF. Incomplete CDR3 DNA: TGTGCCAGTAACGACGCGGGAAGAGAGACG.

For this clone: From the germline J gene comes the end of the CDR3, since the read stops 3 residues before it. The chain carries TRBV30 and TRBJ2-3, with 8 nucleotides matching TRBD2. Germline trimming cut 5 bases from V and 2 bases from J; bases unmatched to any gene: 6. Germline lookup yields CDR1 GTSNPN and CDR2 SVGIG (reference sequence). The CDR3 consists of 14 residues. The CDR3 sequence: CAWGIAGLTDTQYF. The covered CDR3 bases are TGTGCCTGGGGGATAGCGGGACTCACAGATACG.

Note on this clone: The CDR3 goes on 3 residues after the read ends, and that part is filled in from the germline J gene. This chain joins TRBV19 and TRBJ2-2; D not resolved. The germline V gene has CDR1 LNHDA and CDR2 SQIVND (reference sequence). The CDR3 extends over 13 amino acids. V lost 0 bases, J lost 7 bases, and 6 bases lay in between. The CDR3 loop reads CASSIDHGGELFF. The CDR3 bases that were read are TGTGCCAGTAGTATAGATCACGGCGGGGAG.

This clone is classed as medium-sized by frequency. The sequenced CDR3 bases are TGTGCCAGCTCACCCGGACTAGCTGGGTACGAG. Protein: CASSPGLAGYE. The complete CDR3 protein is CASSPGLAGYEQYF. The chain carries TRBV18 and TRBJ2-7; 8 bases align to TRBD2. The observed sequence ends 3 residues before the CDR3 terminus, with the missing tail filled in from the germline J gene. CDR3 length: 14 amino acids. Germline CDR1 reads KGHSH; CDR2 reads LQKENI. Trimming at V came to 3 bases and at J to 4 bases, leaving 5 bases not matched to a gene.

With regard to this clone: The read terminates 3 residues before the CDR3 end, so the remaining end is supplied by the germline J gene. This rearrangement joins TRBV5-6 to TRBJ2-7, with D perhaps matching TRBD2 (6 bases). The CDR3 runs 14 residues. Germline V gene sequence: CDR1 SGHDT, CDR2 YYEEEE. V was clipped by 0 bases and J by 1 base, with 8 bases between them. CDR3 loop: CASSLGGDSYEQYF. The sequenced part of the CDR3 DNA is TGTGCCAGCAGCTTGGGGGGGGATTCCTACGAG.

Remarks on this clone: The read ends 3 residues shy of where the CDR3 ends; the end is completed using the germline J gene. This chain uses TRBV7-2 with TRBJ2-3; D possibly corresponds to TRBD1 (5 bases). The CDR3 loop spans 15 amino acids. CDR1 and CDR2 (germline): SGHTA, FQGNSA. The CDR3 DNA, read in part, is TGTGCCAGCAGCGCCCCCGGAGACAGTAATCAGCCG. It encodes CASSAPGDSNQP. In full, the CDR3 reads CASSAPGDSNQPQYF.

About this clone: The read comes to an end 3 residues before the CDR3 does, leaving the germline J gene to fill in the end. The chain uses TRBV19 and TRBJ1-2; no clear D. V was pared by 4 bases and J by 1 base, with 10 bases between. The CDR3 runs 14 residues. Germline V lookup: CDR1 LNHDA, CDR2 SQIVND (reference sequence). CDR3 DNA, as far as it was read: TGTGCCAGTAGTAACGGCGGTTATAACTATGGC. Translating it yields CASSNGGYNYG. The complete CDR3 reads CASSNGGYNYGYTF. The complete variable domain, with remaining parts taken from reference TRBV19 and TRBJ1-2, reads DGGITQSPKYLFRKEGQNVTLSCEQNLNHDAMYWYRQDPGQGLRLIYYSQIVNDFQKGDIAEGYSVSREKKESFPLTVTSAQKNPTAFYLCASSNGGYNYGYTFGSGTRLTVV.

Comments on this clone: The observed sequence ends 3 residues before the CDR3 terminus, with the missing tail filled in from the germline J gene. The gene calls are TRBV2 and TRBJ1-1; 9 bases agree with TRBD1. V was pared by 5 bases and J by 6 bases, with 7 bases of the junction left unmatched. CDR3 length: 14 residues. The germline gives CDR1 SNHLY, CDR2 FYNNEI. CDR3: CASSTGQGGSEAFF. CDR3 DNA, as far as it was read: TGTGCCAGCAGTACGGGACAGGGCGGTTCTGAA.

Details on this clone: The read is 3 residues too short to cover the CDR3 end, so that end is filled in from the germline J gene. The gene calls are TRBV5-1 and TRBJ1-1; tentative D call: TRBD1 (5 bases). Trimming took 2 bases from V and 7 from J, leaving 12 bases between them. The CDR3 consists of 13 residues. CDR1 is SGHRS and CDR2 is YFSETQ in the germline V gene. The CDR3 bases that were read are TGCGCCAGCAGCTTTACCGGGGACTTTGAA. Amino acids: CASSFTGDFE. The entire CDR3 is CASSFTGDFEAFF. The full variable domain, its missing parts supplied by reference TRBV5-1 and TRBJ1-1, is KAGVTQTPRYLIKTRGQQVTLSCSPISGHRSVSWYQQTPGQGLQFLFEYFSETQRNKGNFPGRFSGRQFSNSRSEMNVSTLELGDSALYLCASSFTGDFEAFFGQGTRLTVV.

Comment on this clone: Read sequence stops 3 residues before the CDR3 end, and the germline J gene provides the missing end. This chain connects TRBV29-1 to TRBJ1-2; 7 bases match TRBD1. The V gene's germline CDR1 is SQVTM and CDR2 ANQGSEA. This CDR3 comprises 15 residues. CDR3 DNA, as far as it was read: TGCAGCGTTGAAGATCGACAGGGAGTTACCTACGAC. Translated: CSVEDRQGVTYD. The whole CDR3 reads CSVEDRQGVTYDYTF.

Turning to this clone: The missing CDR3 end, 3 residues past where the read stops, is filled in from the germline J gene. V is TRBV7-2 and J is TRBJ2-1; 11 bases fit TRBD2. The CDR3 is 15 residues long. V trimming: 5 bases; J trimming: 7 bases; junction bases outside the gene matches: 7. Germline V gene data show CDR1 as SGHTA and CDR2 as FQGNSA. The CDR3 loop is CASSQGLAEINEQFF. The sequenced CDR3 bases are TGTGCCAGCAGCCAGGGACTAGCGGAAATAAATGAG.

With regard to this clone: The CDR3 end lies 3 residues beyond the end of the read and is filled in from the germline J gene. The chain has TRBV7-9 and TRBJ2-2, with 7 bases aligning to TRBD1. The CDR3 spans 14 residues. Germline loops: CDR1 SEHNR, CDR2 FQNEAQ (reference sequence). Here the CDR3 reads CASSLEGGVSPLFF. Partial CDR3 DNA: TGTGCCAGCAGCTTAGAAGGGGGCGTTTCACCG. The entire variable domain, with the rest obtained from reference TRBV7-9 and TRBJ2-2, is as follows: DTGVSQNPRHKITKRGQNVTFRCDPISEHNRLYWYRQTLGQGPEFLTYFQNEAQLEKSRLLSDRFSAERPKGSFSTLEIQRTEQGDSAMYLCASSLEGGVSPLFFGEGSRLTVL.

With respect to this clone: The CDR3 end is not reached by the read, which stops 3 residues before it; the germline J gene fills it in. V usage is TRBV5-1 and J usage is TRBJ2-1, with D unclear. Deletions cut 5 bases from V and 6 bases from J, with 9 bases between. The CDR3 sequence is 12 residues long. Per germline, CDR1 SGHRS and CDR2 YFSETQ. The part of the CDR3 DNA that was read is TGCGCCAGCAGTTACAGTGGCAATGAG. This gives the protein CASSYSGNE. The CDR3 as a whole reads CASSYSGNEQFF.

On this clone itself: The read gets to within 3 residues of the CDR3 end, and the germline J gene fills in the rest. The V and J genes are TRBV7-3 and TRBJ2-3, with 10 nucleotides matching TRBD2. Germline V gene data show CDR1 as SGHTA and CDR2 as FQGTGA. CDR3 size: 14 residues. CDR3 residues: CASSLLAGDETQYF. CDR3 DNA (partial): TGTGCCAGCAGCTTACTAGCGGGGGATGAGACG.

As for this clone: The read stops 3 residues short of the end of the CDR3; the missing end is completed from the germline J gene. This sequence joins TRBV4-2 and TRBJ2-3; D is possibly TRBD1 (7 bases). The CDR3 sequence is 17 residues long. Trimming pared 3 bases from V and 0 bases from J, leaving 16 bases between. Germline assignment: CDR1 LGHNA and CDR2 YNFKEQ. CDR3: CASSQGQGDSSTDTQYF. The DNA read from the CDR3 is TGTGCCAGCAGCCAGGGGCAGGGGGACTCTAGCACAGATACG.

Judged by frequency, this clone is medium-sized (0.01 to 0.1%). This CDR3 is CAISLTVGANNEQFF. The DNA read from the CDR3 is TGTGCCATCAGCCTCACCGTGGGGGCTAACAATGAG. The V and J genes are TRBV10-3 and TRBJ2-1, with D possibly matching TRBD1 (6 bases). The CDR3 end is not reached by the read, which stops 3 residues before it; the germline J gene fills it in. This CDR3 has 15 residues. Germline CDR1 is ENHRY and CDR2 is SYGVKD. Trimming left V 6 bases short and J 5 bases short, with 17 bases between.

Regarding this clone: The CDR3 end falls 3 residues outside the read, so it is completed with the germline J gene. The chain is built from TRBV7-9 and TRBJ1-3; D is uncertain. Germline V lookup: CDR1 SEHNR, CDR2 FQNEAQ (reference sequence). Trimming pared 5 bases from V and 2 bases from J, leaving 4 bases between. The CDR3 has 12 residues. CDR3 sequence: CASSLAGNTIYF. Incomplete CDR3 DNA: TGTGCCAGCAGCCTCGCTGGAAACACC.

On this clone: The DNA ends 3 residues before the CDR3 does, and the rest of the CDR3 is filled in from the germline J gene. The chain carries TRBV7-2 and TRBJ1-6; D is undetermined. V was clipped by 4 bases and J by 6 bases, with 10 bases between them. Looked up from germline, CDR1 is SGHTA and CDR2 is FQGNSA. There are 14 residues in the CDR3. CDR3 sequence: CASSSLQSNSPLHF. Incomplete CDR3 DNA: TGTGCCAGCAGCTCGTTGCAGAGTAATTCACCC.

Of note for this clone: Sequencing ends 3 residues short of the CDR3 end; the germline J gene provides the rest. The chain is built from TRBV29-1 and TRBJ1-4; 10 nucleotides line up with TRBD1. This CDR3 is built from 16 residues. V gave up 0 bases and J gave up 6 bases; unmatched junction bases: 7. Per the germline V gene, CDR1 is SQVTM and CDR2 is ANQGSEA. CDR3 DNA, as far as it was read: TGCAGCGTTGAAGATTCGGCCGGGACAGGGGATGAAAAA. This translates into CSVEDSAGTGDEK. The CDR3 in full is CSVEDSAGTGDEKLFF.

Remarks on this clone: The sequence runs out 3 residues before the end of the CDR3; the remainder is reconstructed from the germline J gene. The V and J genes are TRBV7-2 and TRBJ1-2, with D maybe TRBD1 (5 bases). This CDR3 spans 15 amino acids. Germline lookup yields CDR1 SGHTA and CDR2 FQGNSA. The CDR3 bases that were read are TGTGCCAGCAGCTCTGGACTAGCGGGGGGAGGTACC. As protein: CASSSGLAGGGT. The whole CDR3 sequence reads CASSSGLAGGGTYTF. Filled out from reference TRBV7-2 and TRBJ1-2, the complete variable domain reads GAGVSQSPSNKVTEKGKDVELRCDPISGHTALYWYRQSLGQGLEFLIYFQGNSAPDKSGLPSDRFSAERTGGSVSTLTIQRTQQEDSAVYLCASSSGLAGGGTYTFGSGTRLTVV.

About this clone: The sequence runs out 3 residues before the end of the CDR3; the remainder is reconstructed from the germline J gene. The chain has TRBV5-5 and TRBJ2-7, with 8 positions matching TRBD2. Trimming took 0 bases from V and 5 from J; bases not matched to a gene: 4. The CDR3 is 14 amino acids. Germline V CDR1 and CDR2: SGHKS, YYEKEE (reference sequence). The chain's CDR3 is CASSLGGGPHEQYF. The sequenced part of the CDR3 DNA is TGTGCCAGCAGCTTGGGCGGGGGGCCCCACGAG.

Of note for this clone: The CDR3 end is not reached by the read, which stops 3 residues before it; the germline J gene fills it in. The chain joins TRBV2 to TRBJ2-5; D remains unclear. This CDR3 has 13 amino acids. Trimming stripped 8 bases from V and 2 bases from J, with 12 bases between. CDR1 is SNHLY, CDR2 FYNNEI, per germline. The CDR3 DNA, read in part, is TGTGCCAGCTCAAGCGAGAGGCAAGAGACC. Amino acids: CASSSERQET. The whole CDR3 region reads CASSSERQETQYF. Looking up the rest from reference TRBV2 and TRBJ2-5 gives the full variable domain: EPEVTQTPSHQVTQMGQEVILRCVPISNHLYFYWYRQILGQKVEFLVSFYNNEISEKSEIFDDQFSVERPDGSNFTLKIRSTKLEDSAMYFCASSSERQETQYFGPGTRLLVL.

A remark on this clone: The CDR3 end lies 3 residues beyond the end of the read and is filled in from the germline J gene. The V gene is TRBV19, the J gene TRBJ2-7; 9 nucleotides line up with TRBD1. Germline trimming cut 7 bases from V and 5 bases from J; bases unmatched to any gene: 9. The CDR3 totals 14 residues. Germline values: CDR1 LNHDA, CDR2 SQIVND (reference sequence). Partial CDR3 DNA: TGTGCCAGTAATCAACCGGGACAGGGCAACGAG. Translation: CASNQPGQGNE. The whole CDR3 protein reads CASNQPGQGNEQYF.

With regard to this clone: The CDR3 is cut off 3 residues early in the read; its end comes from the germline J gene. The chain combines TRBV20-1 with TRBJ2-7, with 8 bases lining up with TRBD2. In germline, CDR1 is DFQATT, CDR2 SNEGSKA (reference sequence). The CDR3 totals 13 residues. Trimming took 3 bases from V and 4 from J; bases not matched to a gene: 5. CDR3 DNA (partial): TGCAGTGCTAGGAGCGGGGGTATGTACGAG. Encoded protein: CSARSGGMYE. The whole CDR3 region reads CSARSGGMYEQYF.

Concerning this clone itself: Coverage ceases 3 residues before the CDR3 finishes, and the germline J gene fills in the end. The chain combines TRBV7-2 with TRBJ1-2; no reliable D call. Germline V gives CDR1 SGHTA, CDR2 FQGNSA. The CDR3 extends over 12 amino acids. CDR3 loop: CASSAYTDTYTF. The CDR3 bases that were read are TGTGCCAGCAGCGCCTACACAGATACC.